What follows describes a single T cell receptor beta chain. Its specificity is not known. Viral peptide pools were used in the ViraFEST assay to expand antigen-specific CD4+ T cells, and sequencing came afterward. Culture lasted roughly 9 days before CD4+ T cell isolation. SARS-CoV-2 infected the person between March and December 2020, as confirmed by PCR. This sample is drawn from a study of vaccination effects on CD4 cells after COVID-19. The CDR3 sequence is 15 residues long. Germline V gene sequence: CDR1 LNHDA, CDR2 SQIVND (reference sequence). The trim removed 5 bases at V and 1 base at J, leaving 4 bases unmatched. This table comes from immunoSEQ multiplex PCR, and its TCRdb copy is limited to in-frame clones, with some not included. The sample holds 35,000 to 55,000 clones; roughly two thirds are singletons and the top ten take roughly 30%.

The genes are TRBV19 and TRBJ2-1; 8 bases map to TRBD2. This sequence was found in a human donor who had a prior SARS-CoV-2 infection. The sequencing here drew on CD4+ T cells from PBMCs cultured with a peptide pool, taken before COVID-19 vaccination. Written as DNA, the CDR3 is TGTGCCAGTAGTCGGGCGGGGGGATCCTACAATGAGCAGTTCTTC. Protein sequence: CASSRAGGSYNEQFF.